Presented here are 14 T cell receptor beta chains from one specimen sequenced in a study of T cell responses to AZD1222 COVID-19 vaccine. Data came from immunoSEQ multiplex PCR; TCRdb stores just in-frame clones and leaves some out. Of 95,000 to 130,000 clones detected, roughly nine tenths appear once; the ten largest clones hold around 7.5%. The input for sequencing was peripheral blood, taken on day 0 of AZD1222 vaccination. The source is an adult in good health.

This CDR3 is CASSQDGNQPQHF. CDR3 DNA sequence: TGTGCCAGCAGCCAAGATGGCAATCAGCCCCAGCATTTT. The chain has TRBV4-2 and TRBJ1-5; D is unclear. The CDR3 is 13 amino acids. Germline CDR1 is LGHNA and CDR2 is YNFKEQ. Trimming shortened V by 0 bases and J by 2 bases, and 2 bases separated the two germline ends.

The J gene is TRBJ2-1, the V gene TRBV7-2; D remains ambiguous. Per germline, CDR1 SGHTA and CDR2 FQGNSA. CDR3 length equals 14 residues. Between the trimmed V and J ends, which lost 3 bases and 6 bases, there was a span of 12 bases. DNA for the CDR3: TGTGCCAGCAGCTTTAGGCAGTTCGGCAATGAGCAGTTCTTC. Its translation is CASSFRQFGNEQFF.

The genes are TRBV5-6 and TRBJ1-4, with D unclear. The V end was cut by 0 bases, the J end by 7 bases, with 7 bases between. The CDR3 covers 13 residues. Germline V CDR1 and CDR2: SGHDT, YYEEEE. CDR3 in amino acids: CASSLGAPEKLFF. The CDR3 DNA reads TGTGCCAGCAGCTTGGGGGCACCTGAAAAACTGTTTTTT.

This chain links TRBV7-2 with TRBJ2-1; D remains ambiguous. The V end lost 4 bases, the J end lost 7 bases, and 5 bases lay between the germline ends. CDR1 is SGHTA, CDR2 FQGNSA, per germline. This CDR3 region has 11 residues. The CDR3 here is CASSSLNEQFF. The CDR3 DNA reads TGTGCCAGCAGCTCCCTTAATGAGCAGTTCTTC.

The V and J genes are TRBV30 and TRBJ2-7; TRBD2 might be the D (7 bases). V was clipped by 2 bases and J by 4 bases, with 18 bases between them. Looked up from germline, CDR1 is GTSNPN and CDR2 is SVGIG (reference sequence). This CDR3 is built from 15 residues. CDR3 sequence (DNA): TGTGCCTGGAGTCCCATAGCCAGGGGAGGGTACGAGCAGTACTTC. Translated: CAWSPIARGGYEQYF. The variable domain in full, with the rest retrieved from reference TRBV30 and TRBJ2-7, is SQTIHQWPATLVQPVGSPLSLECTVEGTSNPNLYWYRQAAGRGLQLLFYSVGIGQISSEVPQNLSASRPQDRQFILSSKKLLLSDSGFYLCAWSPIARGGYEQYFGPGTRLTVT.

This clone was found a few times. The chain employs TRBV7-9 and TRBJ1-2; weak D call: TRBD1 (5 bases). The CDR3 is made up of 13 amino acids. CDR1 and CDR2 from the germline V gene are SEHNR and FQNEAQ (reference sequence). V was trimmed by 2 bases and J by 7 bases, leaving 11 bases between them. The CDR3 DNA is TGTGCCAGCAGCTTAAACGAAAGGGGTGGCTACACCTTC. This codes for CASSLNERGGYTF.

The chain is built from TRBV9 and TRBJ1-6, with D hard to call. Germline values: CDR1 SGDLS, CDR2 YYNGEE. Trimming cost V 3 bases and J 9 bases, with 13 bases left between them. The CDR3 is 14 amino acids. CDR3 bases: TGTGCCAGCAGCGCAATTTCTCCGGGTTCACCCCTCCACTTT. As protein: CASSAISPGSPLHF.

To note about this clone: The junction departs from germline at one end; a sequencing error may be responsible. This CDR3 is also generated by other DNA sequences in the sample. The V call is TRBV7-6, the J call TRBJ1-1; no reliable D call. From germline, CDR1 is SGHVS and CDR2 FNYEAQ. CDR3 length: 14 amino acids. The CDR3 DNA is TGTGCCAGCAGCCAGACCCCCGGGCCCACTGAAGCTTTTTTT. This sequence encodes CASSQTPGPTEAFF. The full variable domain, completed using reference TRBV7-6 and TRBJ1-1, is GAGVSQSPRYKVTKRGQDVALRCDPISGHVSLYWYRQALGQGPEFLTYFNYEAQQDKSGLPNDRFSAERPEGSISTLTIQRTEQRDSAMYRCASSQTPGPTEAFFGQGTRLTVV.

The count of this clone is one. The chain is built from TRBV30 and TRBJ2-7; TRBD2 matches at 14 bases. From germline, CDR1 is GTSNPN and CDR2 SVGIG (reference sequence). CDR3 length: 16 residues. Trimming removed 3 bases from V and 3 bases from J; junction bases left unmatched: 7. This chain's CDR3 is CAWRGLAGERNYEQYF. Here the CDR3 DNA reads TGTGCCTGGAGGGGACTAGCGGGAGAGAGAAACTACGAGCAGTACTTC.

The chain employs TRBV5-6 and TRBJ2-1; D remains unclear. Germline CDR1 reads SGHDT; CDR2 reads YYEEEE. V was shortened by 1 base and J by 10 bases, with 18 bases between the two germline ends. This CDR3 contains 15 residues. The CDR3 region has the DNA TGTGCCAGCAGCTTGAGTTACGAGACACGAGGAGAGCAGTTCTTC. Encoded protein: CASSLSYETRGEQFF.

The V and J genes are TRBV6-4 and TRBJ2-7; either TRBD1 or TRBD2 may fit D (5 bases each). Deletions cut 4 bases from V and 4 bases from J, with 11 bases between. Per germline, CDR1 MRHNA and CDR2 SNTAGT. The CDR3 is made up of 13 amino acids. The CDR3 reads CASSGDVGYEQYF. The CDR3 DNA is TGTGCCAGCAGTGGGGACGTAGGTTACGAGCAGTACTTC.

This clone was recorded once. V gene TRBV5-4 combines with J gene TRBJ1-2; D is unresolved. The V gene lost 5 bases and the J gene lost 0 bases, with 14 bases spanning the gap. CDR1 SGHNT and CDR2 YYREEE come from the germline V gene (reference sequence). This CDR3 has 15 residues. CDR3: CASRTLTVSNYGYTF. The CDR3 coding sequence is TGTGCCAGCAGGACCCTGACCGTTTCTAACTATGGCTACACCTTC.

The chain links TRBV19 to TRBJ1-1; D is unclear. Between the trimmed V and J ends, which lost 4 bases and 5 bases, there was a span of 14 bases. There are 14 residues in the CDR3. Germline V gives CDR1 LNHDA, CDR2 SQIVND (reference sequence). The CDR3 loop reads CASSTWQSWTEAFF. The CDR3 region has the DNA TGTGCCAGTAGTACCTGGCAGTCGTGGACTGAAGCTTTCTTT.

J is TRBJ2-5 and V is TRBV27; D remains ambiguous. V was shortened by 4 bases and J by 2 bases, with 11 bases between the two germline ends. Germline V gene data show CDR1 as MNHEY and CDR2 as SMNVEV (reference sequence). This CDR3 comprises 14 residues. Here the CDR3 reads CASSSRSAQETQYF. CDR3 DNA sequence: TGTGCCAGCAGTTCCAGATCAGCGCAAGAGACCCAGTACTTC.